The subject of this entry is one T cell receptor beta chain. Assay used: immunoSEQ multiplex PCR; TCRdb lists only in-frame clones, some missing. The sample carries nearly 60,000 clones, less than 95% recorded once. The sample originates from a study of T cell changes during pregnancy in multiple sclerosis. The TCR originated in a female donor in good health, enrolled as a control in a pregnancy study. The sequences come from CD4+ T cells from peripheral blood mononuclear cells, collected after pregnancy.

The CDR3 protein is CAIREKQGSINYGYTF. For the CDR3, the DNA is TGTGCCATCAGGGAAAAACAGGGGTCCATTAACTATGGCTACACCTTC. This chain connects TRBV10-3 to TRBJ1-2; 7 nucleotides align to TRBD1. V lost 6 bases and J lost 1; bases outside the gene matches: 11. Per the germline V gene, CDR1 is ENHRY and CDR2 is SYGVKD. The CDR3 runs to 16 residues.